This entry lists 24 T cell receptor beta chains sequenced from one sample in a study of blood T cell repertoires in COVID-19. Clones were read by immunoSEQ multiplex PCR, and TCRdb kept only the in-frame ones, dropping some. The sample has 200,000 to 250,000 clones; roughly four fifths are singletons. Specimen: peripheral blood. The source of these receptors is a woman older than 75 with COVID-19, enrolled during active disease.

This clone was observed a few times. The sample holds other DNA sequences that translate to the same CDR3. This rearrangement joins TRBV6-5 to TRBJ1-4; D call uncertain. There are 14 residues in the CDR3. V was pared by 6 bases and J by 5 bases, with 13 bases between. The germline CDR1 and CDR2 sequences are MNHEY and SVGAGI. The CDR3 spells CASRPGRLNEKLFF. Here the CDR3 DNA reads TGTGCCAGCAGGCCGGGTCGGTTAAATGAAAAACTGTTTTTT.

This rearrangement joins TRBV3-1 (or the pseudogene TRBV3-2) to TRBJ2-1; possible D gene TRBD2, 5 bases. V shed 4 bases and J shed 0 bases, with 10 bases lying between them. There are 15 residues in the CDR3. Germline CDR1 LGHDT, CDR2 YNNKEL (reference sequence). CDR3 coding DNA: TGTGCCAGCAGCCTGTTGGGGAGCTCCTACAATGAGCAGTTCTTC. Protein: CASSLLGSSYNEQFF.

The V gene is TRBV12-3 or TRBV12-4, the J gene TRBJ1-1, with 10 nucleotides matching TRBD1. V lost 8 bases to trimming and J lost 6 bases; unmatched junction nucleotides: 3. This CDR3 is 12 amino acids long. The CDR3 protein is CASQGTGAEAFF. CDR3 in DNA: TGTGCCAGCCAGGGGACAGGGGCTGAAGCTTTCTTT.

The CDR3 sequence: CASSSTGPGSPLHF. CDR3 bases: TGTGCCAGCAGCAGCACAGGCCCTGGGTCACCCCTCCACTTT. V and J are TRBV7-3 and TRBJ1-6; D may be TRBD1 (5 bases). The CDR3 is 14 amino acids. V lost 5 bases and J lost 10, with 15 bases in between. Germline loops: CDR1 SGHTA, CDR2 FQGTGA.

This clone showed up just a few times. The chain recombines TRBV7-8 with TRBJ1-1; D perhaps matches TRBD1 (6 bases). Germline V lookup: CDR1 SGHVS, CDR2 FQNEAQ. Trimming took 1 base from V and 9 from J, leaving 9 bases between them. The CDR3 contains 12 residues. In DNA, the CDR3 is TGTGCCAGCAGCTTAGGACAGGACCAAGCTTTCTTT. Translation gives CASSLGQDQAFF.

The chain joins TRBV5-4 to TRBJ2-1; 8 nucleotides agree with TRBD2. Germline lookup yields CDR1 SGHNT and CDR2 YYREEE (reference sequence). J gave up 6 bases and V 2 bases, and 7 bases lay outside the gene matches. This CDR3 is 15 amino acids long. CDR3 sequence (DNA): TGTGCCAGCAGCTTACCGGGACTAGGCCCCAATGAGCAGTTCTTC. As protein: CASSLPGLGPNEQFF. The whole variable domain, remainder taken from reference TRBV5-4 and TRBJ2-1, is ETGVTQSPTHLIKTRGQQVTLRCSSQSGHNTVSWYQQALGQGPQFIFQYYREEENGRGNFPPRFSGLQFPNYSSELNVNALELDDSALYLCASSLPGLGPNEQFFGPGTRLTVL.

CDR3 coding DNA: TGTGCCACAAACGACTGGGGGGAGGGAGATACGCAGTATTTT. This codes for CATNDWGEGDTQYF. This rearrangement joins TRBV19 to TRBJ2-3; 7 nucleotides align to TRBD2. This CDR3 has 14 amino acids. Germline V gives CDR1 LNHDA, CDR2 SQIVND (reference sequence). V shed 10 bases, J shed 5 bases, and the junction held 12 bases outside the gene matches.

V usage is TRBV5-4 and J usage is TRBJ2-2; 9 bases fit TRBD1. Germline V gene sequence: CDR1 SGHNT, CDR2 YYREEE (reference sequence). The CDR3 is 17 amino acids. The trim removed 0 bases at V and 6 bases at J, leaving 9 bases unmatched. The CDR3 sequence: CASSLGVQGAGAGELFF. The CDR3 DNA is TGTGCCAGCAGCTTGGGAGTACAGGGGGCGGGGGCCGGGGAGCTGTTTTTT.

This chain connects TRBV5-4 to TRBJ2-5, with no clear D. Germline V CDR1 and CDR2: SGHNT, YYREEE (reference sequence). The CDR3 spans 15 residues. V was shortened by 4 bases and J by 7 bases, with 20 bases between the two germline ends. CDR3 sequence reads: CASSPTESLRGTQYF. In DNA, the CDR3 is TGTGCCAGCAGCCCCACGGAGTCCCTCAGAGGGACCCAGTACTTC.

The rearrangement joins TRBV5-4 to TRBJ2-2; 8 bases map to TRBD2. From germline, CDR1 is SGHNT and CDR2 YYREEE (reference sequence). V lost 1 base and J lost 7; bases outside the gene matches: 9. The CDR3 length is 16 residues. Here the CDR3 reads CASSLSRGGRVGELFF. The CDR3 DNA reads TGTGCCAGCAGCTTGTCTCGGGGGGGCCGTGTCGGGGAGCTGTTTTTT. Combining the CDR3 with reference TRBV5-4 and TRBJ2-2 gives the whole variable domain ETGVTQSPTHLIKTRGQQVTLRCSSQSGHNTVSWYQQALGQGPQFIFQYYREEENGRGNFPPRFSGLQFPNYSSELNVNALELDDSALYLCASSLSRGGRVGELFFGEGSRLTVL.

The V and J genes are TRBV3-1 (or the pseudogene TRBV3-2) and TRBJ2-2; 9 bases map to TRBD2. V lost 3 bases to trimming and J lost 6 bases; unmatched junction nucleotides: 11. The CDR3 contains 17 residues. Germline V gene sequence: CDR1 LGHDT, CDR2 YNNKEL (reference sequence). CDR3 residues: CASSQSLAGGPAGELFF. Written as DNA, the CDR3 is TGTGCCAGCAGCCAGTCTCTGGCGGGAGGGCCGGCCGGGGAGCTGTTTTTT.

The gene calls are TRBV10-3 and TRBJ1-5; 7 nucleotides match TRBD1. The germline gives CDR1 ENHRY, CDR2 SYGVKD. The CDR3 covers 13 residues. The V segment lost 8 bases and the J segment 6 bases; nucleotides outside the gene matches: 7. The CDR3, as DNA: TGTGCCATCGGGCGGCAGGGGGGTCAGCCCCAGCATTTT. Its translation: CAIGRQGGQPQHF.

With respect to this clone: This specimen includes other DNA sequences encoding the same CDR3. Here the CDR3 reads CASSEGTGNTDTQYF. The CDR3 DNA is TGTGCCAGCAGTGAAGGGACAGGTAACACAGATACGCAGTATTTT. The rearrangement joins TRBV6-1 to TRBJ2-3; 7 bases match TRBD1. This CDR3 has 15 residues. Germline trimming cut 1 base from V and 2 bases from J; bases unmatched to any gene: 3. CDR1 MNHNS and CDR2 SASEGT come from the germline V gene.

This clone was seen more than once but under ten times. The chain couples TRBV7-9 to TRBJ1-1; D may be TRBD1 (5 bases). The germline V gene has CDR1 SEHNR and CDR2 FQNEAQ (reference sequence). This CDR3 spans 11 amino acids. Trimming cost V 5 bases and J 11 bases, with 12 bases left between them. This CDR3 reads CASSQQGGAFF. CDR3 sequence (DNA): TGTGCCAGCAGCCAGCAGGGAGGCGCTTTCTTT.

There are a few counts of this clone. The V and J genes are TRBV5-6 and TRBJ1-2; no clear D gene. CDR3 size: 13 residues. V lost 1 base, J lost 8 bases, and 12 bases lay in between. Germline CDR1 and CDR2: SGHDT and YYEEEE. The CDR3 loop is CASSLPSIGGYTF. As DNA, the CDR3 is TGTGCCAGCAGCTTGCCCTCTATCGGGGGCTACACCTTC.

This clone was seen just once. This chain connects TRBV6-5 to TRBJ1-4; possible D gene TRBD1, 6 bases. In germline, CDR1 is MNHEY, CDR2 SVGAGI. V lost 8 bases to trimming and J lost 7 bases, with 17 bases between them. CDR3 length equals 14 residues. The CDR3 sequence: CASGTAGVGEKLFF. CDR3 nucleotide sequence: TGTGCCAGCGGAACAGCAGGGGTGGGTGAAAAACTGTTTTTT.

This clone was picked up one time. The J gene is TRBJ2-5, the V gene TRBV5-4; D is perhaps TRBD1 (5 bases). This CDR3 comprises 15 residues. V was shortened by 4 bases and J by 4 bases, with 17 bases between the two germline ends. Germline values: CDR1 SGHNT, CDR2 YYREEE (reference sequence). CDR3 bases: TGTGCCAGCAGCCCCGGTGGGGCTGTGGGAGAGACCCAGTACTTC. This codes for CASSPGGAVGETQYF.

The CDR3 loop is CASSLGGQVWTGELFF. The CDR3, as DNA: TGTGCCAGCAGCTTGGGGGGCCAAGTTTGGACCGGGGAGCTGTTTTTT. The chain is built from TRBV5-5 and TRBJ2-2; tentative D call: TRBD1 (5 bases). The CDR3 is made up of 16 amino acids. V was clipped by 0 bases and J by 5 bases, with 14 bases between them. Germline assignment: CDR1 SGHKS and CDR2 YYEKEE (reference sequence).

This clone was picked up a small number of times. The chain has TRBV5-1 and TRBJ1-4; TRBD1 is a possible D gene (6 bases). CDR1 is SGHRS, CDR2 YFSETQ, per germline. V was shortened by 4 bases and J by 5 bases, with 12 bases between the two germline ends. CDR3 length equals 14 residues. CDR3 sequence: CASSGGQRNEKLFF. The DNA of the CDR3 is TGCGCCAGCAGCGGAGGACAGAGGAATGAAAAACTGTTTTTT.

In its sample, this clone was seen once. The chain has TRBV5-1 and TRBJ2-5; 7 nucleotides align to TRBD1. The germline V gene has CDR1 SGHRS and CDR2 YFSETQ. CDR3 length equals 15 residues. V gave up 4 bases and J gave up 4 bases; unmatched junction bases: 10. The CDR3 region is CASSHGTVGGETQYF. CDR3 nucleotides: TGCGCCAGCAGCCACGGGACAGTCGGAGGAGAGACCCAGTACTTC. Using reference TRBV5-1 and TRBJ2-5 for the parts outside the CDR3, the full variable domain is KAGVTQTPRYLIKTRGQQVTLSCSPISGHRSVSWYQQTPGQGLQFLFEYFSETQRNKGNFPGRFSGRQFSNSRSEMNVSTLELGDSALYLCASSHGTVGGETQYFGPGTRLLVL.

This rearrangement joins TRBV28 to TRBJ2-2, with 7 bases that match TRBD2. The CDR3 is made up of 12 amino acids. The germline CDR1 and CDR2 sequences are MDHEN and SYDVKM. Trimming removed 10 bases from V and 5 bases from J; junction bases left unmatched: 4. The CDR3 spells CATNSGTGELFF. Here the CDR3 DNA reads TGTGCCACCAATAGCGGGACCGGGGAGCTGTTTTTT.

J is TRBJ2-5 and V is TRBV5-1; tentatively, D is TRBD1 (5 bases). Per germline, CDR1 SGHRS and CDR2 YFSETQ. With 2 bases removed from V and 2 bases from J, the gap between germline ends came to 10 bases. This CDR3 comprises 14 residues. Written as DNA, the CDR3 is TGCGCCAGCAGCTTCGGGCAGGGACAAGAGACCCAGTACTTC. Protein: CASSFGQGQETQYF.

The CDR3: CSVGGRNYGYTF. Written as DNA, the CDR3 is TGCAGCGTTGGGGGCAGGAACTATGGCTACACCTTC. The J gene is TRBJ1-2, the V gene TRBV29-1; D is perhaps TRBD1 (5 bases). The CDR3 is 12 residues long. CDR1 is SQVTM, CDR2 ANQGSEA, per germline. The V end was cut by 4 bases, the J end by 2 bases, with 8 bases between. Based on the CDR3 plus reference TRBV29-1 and TRBJ1-2, the full variable domain is SAVISQKPSRDICQRGTSLTIQCQVDSQVTMMFWYRQQPGQSLTLIATANQGSEATYESGFVIDKFPISRPNLTFSTLTVSNMSPEDSSIYLCSVGGRNYGYTFGSGTRLTVV.

The chain employs TRBV3-1 (or the pseudogene TRBV3-2) and TRBJ2-2; D remains ambiguous. CDR3 length: 15 amino acids. Trimming stripped 0 bases from V and 3 bases from J, with 8 bases between. Germline CDR1 LGHDT, CDR2 YNNKEL (reference sequence). CDR3 sequence reads: CASSQDNLDTGELFF. In DNA, the CDR3 is TGTGCCAGCAGCCAAGACAACCTAGACACCGGGGAGCTGTTTTTT.